One and the same sample provided the 23 T cell receptor beta chains below, sequenced in a study of PD-L1 blockade in urothelial cancer. Libraries were prepared by immunoSEQ multiplex PCR; TCRdb keeps only in-frame clonotypes and omits some of them. The sample includes 83,000 or so clones, approximately 87% seen only once; the top ten take around 8.1%. As to time point: peripheral blood 6 weeks after treatment start. This specimen consisted of PBMCs, obtained around atezolizumab (anti-PD-L1) treatment. Every receptor here comes from a man aged 70 or older with urothelial cancer.

The V call is TRBV6-6, the J call TRBJ2-3, with 10 bases fitting TRBD2. The CDR3 runs 15 residues. Germline assignment: CDR1 MNHNY and CDR2 SVGAGI (reference sequence). Losses at the gene ends were 2 bases for V and 8 bases for J; bases not matched to a gene: 7. The CDR3 sequence is CASSYGLADLGTQYF. Here the CDR3 DNA reads TGTGCCAGCAGTTACGGACTAGCGGACTTGGGTACGCAGTATTTT.

This chain links TRBV6-1 with TRBJ1-2, with D unclear. Trimming took off 6 bases at V and 5 bases at J, with 7 bases between the two ends. CDR3 length: 11 residues. CDR1 and CDR2 (germline): MNHNS, SASEGT. The CDR3 sequence: CASSNIYGYTF. CDR3 nucleotides: TGTGCCAGCAGCAACATTTATGGCTACACCTTC.

The chain is built from TRBV2 and TRBJ1-3, with 7 nucleotides matching TRBD1. CDR1 and CDR2 from the germline V gene are SNHLY and FYNNEI. The length of the CDR3 is 14 residues. V shed 7 bases, J shed 1 base, and the junction held 4 bases outside the gene matches. The CDR3 is CASNDRVSGNTIYF. In nucleotides, the CDR3 is TGTGCCAGCAATGACAGGGTTTCTGGAAACACCATATATTTT.

The chain uses TRBV6-1 and TRBJ1-2; the D gene is possibly TRBD1 (5 bases). V lost 1 base and J 8 bases, leaving 14 bases between the germline ends. Germline loops: CDR1 MNHNS, CDR2 SASEGT. The CDR3 extends over 14 amino acids. CDR3 nucleotides: TGTGCCAGCAGTGAAGTCACGACAGCCGGGGGCTACACCTTC. Translation gives CASSEVTTAGGYTF.

The chain carries TRBV4-3 and TRBJ1-4; unclear D gene. Germline CDR1 is LGHNA and CDR2 is YSLEER. Trimming shortened V by 0 bases and J by 0 bases, and 14 bases separated the two germline ends. The CDR3 covers 18 residues. The CDR3 is CASSQDRPAGTTNEKLFF. Here the CDR3 DNA reads TGCGCCAGCAGCCAAGATCGGCCGGCGGGGACAACTAATGAAAAACTGTTTTTT.

The rearrangement links TRBV4-2 to TRBJ1-4, with a tentative D call TRBD1 (6 bases). The CDR3 loop spans 15 amino acids. Trimming removed 0 bases at V and 7 bases at J, with 12 bases between. From germline, CDR1 is LGHNA and CDR2 YNFKEQ. CDR3 region: CASSQETGVSEKLFF. CDR3 bases: TGTGCCAGCAGCCAAGAGACAGGAGTGAGTGAAAAACTGTTTTTT.

The rearrangement joins TRBV7-9 to TRBJ2-1; 14 bases are shared with TRBD2. Germline V lookup: CDR1 SEHNR, CDR2 FQNEAQ (reference sequence). V lost 5 bases to trimming and J lost 2 bases; unmatched junction nucleotides: 8. This CDR3 has 18 residues. CDR3 in amino acids: CASSPRGLAGATYNEQFF. The CDR3 DNA sequence: TGTGCCAGCAGCCCTAGGGGACTAGCGGGGGCAACCTACAATGAGCAGTTCTTC.

On this clone: The junction departs from the called germline gene at one end, perhaps through a read error. The chain employs TRBV7-7 and TRBJ2-2; TRBD2 matches at 10 bases. The CDR3 length is 14 residues. Germline V gene lookup returns CDR1 SSHAT and CDR2 FNYEAQ (reference sequence). The CDR3 reads CASSPSQRGGRLFF. CDR3 bases: TGTGCTAGCAGCCCATCCCAGCGGGGGGGGAGGCTGTTTTTT.

V is TRBV9 and J is TRBJ1-6, with 7 bases aligning to TRBD1. This CDR3 is 14 amino acids long. Germline loops: CDR1 SGDLS, CDR2 YYNGEE. The J segment lost 8 bases and the V segment lost 0 bases, leaving 2 bases of the junction unmatched. Written as DNA, the CDR3 is TGTGCCAGCAGCGTAGGACAGGGAGATTCACCCCTCCACTTT. The encoded protein is CASSVGQGDSPLHF.

The chain recombines TRBV9 with TRBJ2-7; D might be TRBD1 (5 bases). The germline V and J ends were trimmed by 5 bases and 5 bases, with 17 bases remaining between them. Germline V gene data show CDR1 as SGDLS and CDR2 as YYNGEE. This CDR3 has 14 amino acids. The DNA for the CDR3 is TGTGCCAGCAGTCCTACTCCAGGGAACCACGAGCAGTACTTC. Translating it yields CASSPTPGNHEQYF.

V is TRBV2 and J is TRBJ1-1, with D perhaps matching TRBD1 (6 bases). Germline V CDR1 and CDR2: SNHLY, FYNNEI. The CDR3 is 14 amino acids. Trimming stripped 8 bases from V and 5 bases from J, with 18 bases between. The CDR3 reads CASLSGGRLTEAFF. CDR3 in DNA: TGTGCCAGCCTGTCGGGGGGGCGATTAACTGAAGCTTTCTTT.

This chain connects TRBV5-5 to TRBJ1-2, with 10 bases identical to TRBD1. The CDR3 has 15 residues. Germline CDR1 SGHKS, CDR2 YYEKEE (reference sequence). V shed 0 bases and J 8 bases; nucleotides not matched to a gene: 7. This CDR3 reads CASSLGVTGGGGYTF. The CDR3 DNA reads TGTGCCAGCAGCTTGGGGGTGACAGGGGGCGGCGGCTACACCTTC.

The sample holds one count of this clone. This chain connects TRBV11-3 to TRBJ2-3; no clear D. The CDR3 consists of 16 residues. The germline V gene has CDR1 SGHNT and CDR2 YENEEA. V lost 1 base to trimming and J lost 0 bases, with 11 bases between them. The CDR3 nucleotides read TGTGCCAGCAGCTTAGGACAACACCTTAGCACAGATACGCAGTATTTT. This gives the protein CASSLGQHLSTDTQYF.

The rearrangement links TRBV4-2 to TRBJ1-2; TRBD1 matches at 9 bases. The CDR3 length is 16 residues. Germline V CDR1 and CDR2: LGHNA, YNFKEQ. V shed 5 bases, J shed 4 bases, and the junction held 11 bases outside the gene matches. CDR3: CASSFLDRGEGYGYTF. The DNA for the CDR3 is TGTGCCAGCAGCTTTTTAGACAGGGGGGAGGGCTATGGCTACACCTTC.

V is TRBV28 and J is TRBJ1-2; D is perhaps TRBD1 (6 bases). Looked up from germline, CDR1 is MDHEN and CDR2 is SYDVKM. V shed 4 bases and J shed 8 bases, with 11 bases lying between them. This CDR3 comprises 12 residues. This chain's CDR3 is CASSSNRDGYTF. For the CDR3, the DNA is TGTGCCAGCAGTTCCAACAGGGACGGCTACACCTTC.

This sequence joins TRBV5-1 and TRBJ2-7; D gene ambiguous. Germline V gene lookup returns CDR1 SGHRS and CDR2 YFSETQ. This CDR3 is built from 14 residues. Trimming took off 0 bases at V and 6 bases at J, with 13 bases between the two ends. CDR3 protein: CASSLAPGVGEQYF. In DNA, the CDR3 is TGCGCCAGCAGCTTGGCTCCGGGTGTGGGCGAGCAGTACTTC.

The chain links TRBV7-9 to TRBJ1-2; tentative D call: TRBD1 (5 bases). With 6 bases removed from V and 8 bases from J, the gap between germline ends came to 19 bases. CDR3 length: 14 residues. Germline assignment: CDR1 SEHNR and CDR2 FQNEAQ (reference sequence). Written as DNA, the CDR3 is TGTGCCAGCAGTCCCGGGTCGGACAATAGGGGCTACACCTTC. Translation: CASSPGSDNRGYTF. Based on the CDR3 plus reference TRBV7-9 and TRBJ1-2, the full variable domain is DTGVSQNPRHKITKRGQNVTFRCDPISEHNRLYWYRQTLGQGPEFLTYFQNEAQLEKSRLLSDRFSAERPKGSFSTLEIQRTEQGDSAMYLCASSPGSDNRGYTFGSGTRLTVV.

This rearrangement joins TRBV18 to TRBJ2-2, with TRBD2 matching 8 bases. Germline V gene lookup returns CDR1 KGHSH and CDR2 LQKENI. Trimming cost V 0 bases and J 0 bases; bases outside gene matches: 6. The CDR3 extends over 18 amino acids. In DNA, the CDR3 is TGTGCCAGCTCACCACCCTTTGGCGGGGGGACGAACACCGGGGAGCTGTTTTTT. This gives the protein CASSPPFGGGTNTGELFF.

This chain uses TRBV29-1 with TRBJ2-3; 10 bases are a match to TRBD1. This CDR3 spans 16 amino acids. Germline lookup yields CDR1 SQVTM and CDR2 ANQGSEA. The junction had 11 bases not matched to a gene; V was cut back by 3 bases and J by 5 bases. CDR3 bases: TGCAGCGTTGAGGGCGACGGGACAGGGGAGATAGATACGCAGTATTTT. It translates to CSVEGDGTGEIDTQYF.

V is TRBV9 and J is TRBJ1-3, with 7 bases matching TRBD1. J gave up 3 bases and V 0 bases, and 6 bases lay outside the gene matches. The CDR3 runs 16 residues. Germline assignment: CDR1 SGDLS and CDR2 YYNGEE. This CDR3 is CASSVEGGAFGNTIYF. CDR3 DNA: TGTGCCAGCAGCGTAGAAGGGGGCGCTTTTGGAAACACCATATATTTT.

The chain joins TRBV6-1 to TRBJ1-1; D uncertain. The CDR3 sequence is 16 residues long. Germline CDR1 MNHNS, CDR2 SASEGT. V was shortened by 0 bases and J by 4 bases, with 15 bases between the two germline ends. CDR3 amino acids: CASSEAENTWSTEAFF. The CDR3, as DNA: TGTGCCAGCAGTGAAGCGGAGAACACCTGGTCCACTGAAGCTTTCTTT.

This clone occurred once. V usage is TRBV15 and J usage is TRBJ2-1; D is possibly TRBD2 (6 bases). Trimming removed 6 bases at V and 0 bases at J, with 12 bases between. The length of the CDR3 is 15 residues. Germline CDR1 LNHNV, CDR2 YYDKDF (reference sequence). The CDR3 nucleotides are TGTGCCACCAGGACTGGGGGGAGCTCCTACAATGAGCAGTTCTTC. Translated: CATRTGGSSYNEQFF. The whole variable domain, remainder taken from reference TRBV15 and TRBJ2-1, is DAMVIQNPRYQVTQFGKPVTLSCSQTLNHNVMYWYQQKSSQAPKLLFHYYDKDFNNEADTPDNFQSRRPNTSFCFLDIRSPGLGDTAMYLCATRTGGSSYNEQFFGPGTRLTVL.

In this sample, this clone turned up once. The chain joins TRBV4-1 to TRBJ1-1; D is unclear. V shed 1 base and J shed 5 bases, with 8 bases lying between them. This CDR3 is built from 13 residues. Germline values: CDR1 MGHRA, CDR2 YSYEKL. The CDR3 DNA is TGCGCCAGCAGCCAAGCTAGCGAGACTGAAGCTTTCTTT. This sequence encodes CASSQASETEAFF.